This T cell receptor beta chain was observed in a study of cytomegalovirus exposure and HLA in healthy donors. Study-wide background: In terms of ancestry, the Caucasian-associated cluster contained about 80% of the approximately 430 genotyped donors.

Trimming took 3 bases from V and 5 from J, leaving 17 bases between them. The CDR3 covers 16 residues. Germline V lookup: CDR1 MDHEN, CDR2 SYDVKM. Study results and limitations: According to reports, the classifier identified cytomegalovirus status with high specificity and sensitivity. Analyzed later, most CMV-associated TCR beta chains appeared HLA-restricted. An observed cluster of highly shared sequence variants was recorded as a likely sequencing artifact.

The count of this clone is one. Its target is unknown. Both 60 Vbeta primers and 13 Jbeta primers went into the PCR. Assay: immunoSEQ multiplex PCR; the TCRdb copy retains only in-frame clones and omits some. The repertoire includes 250,000 to 350,000 clones, about four fifths of them detected once, and 0.3% to 0.35% sits in the top ten. Sequenced material: PBMCs. The sequence was collected from a girl aged 2 to 10 in good health and CMV-seronegative. V is TRBV28 and J is TRBJ2-1; tentatively, D is TRBD2 (6 bases). The CDR3 nucleotides read TGTGCCAGCAGTTTCGGGGGAGGAACCGTCCACAATGAGCAGTTCTTC. This translates into CASSFGGGTVHNEQFF.